A single sample is the source of the 17 T cell receptor beta chains below, sequenced in a study of blood T cell repertoires in COVID-19. Some clones are missing from TCRdb's copy, which holds only in-frame ones; the method was immunoSEQ multiplex PCR. The sample has 75,000 to 95,000 clones; roughly 87% are singletons. Material: peripheral blood. The receptor source for this set is a woman between 55 and 75 years old with COVID-19, enrolled during active disease.

The chain uses TRBV27 and TRBJ2-7; weak D call: TRBD2 (5 bases). CDR1 and CDR2 (germline): MNHEY, SMNVEV (reference sequence). Trimming left V 5 bases short and J 6 bases short, with 14 bases between. The CDR3 sequence is 13 residues long. CDR3 nucleotides: TGTGCCAGCAGTCCACTACGGGCGGGCGAGCAGTACTTC. Protein product: CASSPLRAGEQYF.

CDR3 sequence: CASSVRDRGPQEPLHF. In nucleotides, the CDR3 is TGTGCCAGCAGCGTTAGGGACAGGGGGCCTCAAGAACCCCTCCACTTT. V and J are TRBV9 and TRBJ1-6; TRBD1 agrees at 12 bases. Looked up from germline, CDR1 is SGDLS and CDR2 is YYNGEE. The CDR3 runs 16 residues. Unmatched junction bases numbered 9, after V lost 2 bases and J lost 12 bases.

The chain links TRBV6-2 or TRBV6-3 to TRBJ1-2, with D perhaps TRBD1 (6 bases). V lost 4 bases and J 5 bases, leaving 23 bases between the germline ends. The CDR3 contains 17 residues. Germline V gene lookup returns CDR1 MNHEY and CDR2 SVGEGT. CDR3 sequence: CASSSIKTGTQPYGYTF. The CDR3 coding sequence is TGTGCCAGCAGTTCGATCAAGACCGGGACACAACCTTATGGCTACACCTTC.

This chain joins TRBV6-4 and TRBJ1-2, with D hard to call. Germline-derived CDR1 and CDR2 are MRHNA and SNTAGT. V was clipped by 8 bases and J by 7 bases, with 20 bases between them. The CDR3 extends over 14 amino acids. This chain's CDR3 is CASRFSEAASGYTF. CDR3 bases: TGTGCCAGCCGGTTTTCGGAGGCCGCCAGTGGCTACACCTTC.

The V call is TRBV28, the J call TRBJ1-2; D perhaps matches TRBD1 (6 bases). The CDR3 contains 13 residues. V was cut by 4 bases and J by 6 bases, with 12 bases left in between. Germline CDR1 reads MDHEN; CDR2 reads SYDVKM. CDR3 protein: CASSWTAGDGYTF. The CDR3 DNA reads TGTGCCAGCAGTTGGACCGCAGGGGATGGCTACACCTTC.

This chain connects TRBV7-9 to TRBJ2-1; D perhaps matches TRBD1 (6 bases). The CDR3 length is 16 residues. V dropped 5 bases and J dropped 0 bases, with 14 bases sitting between them. Germline V gene sequence: CDR1 SEHNR, CDR2 FQNEAQ (reference sequence). CDR3 loop: CASSGGKGVSYNEQFF. The CDR3 bases are TGTGCCAGCAGCGGGGGAAAGGGGGTCTCCTACAATGAGCAGTTCTTC.

The V and J genes are TRBV5-8 and TRBJ2-7, with D unresolved. The V end lost 6 bases, the J end lost 2 bases, and 12 bases lay between the germline ends. Germline CDR1 SGHTS, CDR2 YDEGEE. CDR3 size: 13 residues. CDR3 loop: CASTREGAYEQYF. DNA for the CDR3: TGTGCCAGCACCCGAGAAGGAGCCTACGAGCAGTACTTC.

The chain couples TRBV30 to TRBJ2-6; 7 bases map to TRBD2. Germline values: CDR1 GTSNPN, CDR2 SVGIG (reference sequence). V was pared by 1 base and J by 2 bases, with 2 bases of the junction left unmatched. The CDR3 runs 15 residues. CDR3: CAWSGGGTGANVLTF. CDR3 bases: TGTGCCTGGAGTGGGGGGGGAACTGGGGCCAACGTCCTGACTTTC.

The chain recombines TRBV10-3 with TRBJ1-4, with 9 bases that match TRBD1. Germline V CDR1 and CDR2: ENHRY, SYGVKD. The CDR3 runs 17 residues. J lost 4 bases, V lost 2 bases, and 8 bases had no gene match. CDR3 sequence reads: CAISEAGATGGNEKLFF. In DNA form, the CDR3 reads TGTGCCATCAGTGAGGCGGGCGCGACAGGGGGTAATGAAAAACTGTTTTTT.

The V gene is TRBV5-1, the J gene TRBJ1-5; TRBD1 aligns across 10 bases. The CDR3 spans 14 residues. Losses at the gene ends were 4 bases for V and 5 bases for J; bases not matched to a gene: 3. Germline-derived CDR1 and CDR2 are SGHRS and YFSETQ. CDR3 loop: CASSTGTGDQPQHF. The CDR3 DNA follows: TGCGCCAGCAGCACCGGGACAGGGGATCAGCCCCAGCATTTT. The entire variable domain, with the rest obtained from reference TRBV5-1 and TRBJ1-5, is as follows: KAGVTQTPRYLIKTRGQQVTLSCSPISGHRSVSWYQQTPGQGLQFLFEYFSETQRNKGNFPGRFSGRQFSNSRSEMNVSTLELGDSALYLCASSTGTGDQPQHFGDGTRLSIL.

The chain combines TRBV29-1 with TRBJ1-1; weak D call: TRBD1 (5 bases). The length of the CDR3 is 11 residues. Trimming stripped 4 bases from V and 11 bases from J, with 14 bases between. Germline lookup yields CDR1 SQVTM and CDR2 ANQGSEA. Written as DNA, the CDR3 is TGCAGCGTTGTGTCAGGGCTTGAGGCTTTCTTT. Its protein is CSVVSGLEAFF.

This chain uses TRBV19 with TRBJ2-7; 7 positions agree with TRBD2. Germline CDR1 and CDR2: LNHDA and SQIVND (reference sequence). The V gene end was trimmed by 6 bases and the J gene end by 1 base; junction bases not matched to a gene: 9. There are 15 residues in the CDR3. CDR3 region: CASSPSAAGSYEQYF. As DNA, the CDR3 is TGTGCCAGTAGCCCTTCCGCAGCGGGGTCCTACGAGCAGTACTTC.

The CDR3 region has the DNA TGCGCCAGCAGCTTGGCGGGACAGCAAGAGACCCAGTACTTC. It is translated as CASSLAGQQETQYF. The chain links TRBV5-1 to TRBJ2-5, with 7 positions matching TRBD1. CDR1 SGHRS and CDR2 YFSETQ come from the germline V gene. J gave up 2 bases and V 0 bases, and 1 base lay outside the gene matches. The CDR3 is 14 residues long.

The chain is built from TRBV6-5 and TRBJ2-7, with unresolved D. Trimming removed 6 bases from V and 0 bases from J, with 12 bases in between. The CDR3 has 14 amino acids. Per the germline V gene, CDR1 is MNHEY and CDR2 is SVGAGI. The CDR3 loop is CASRSLQSSYEQYF. The CDR3 nucleotides read TGTGCCAGCAGATCACTTCAAAGCTCCTACGAGCAGTACTTC.

The gene calls are TRBV5-1 and TRBJ2-7; TRBD1 might be the D (5 bases). The CDR3 covers 14 residues. The V end lost 2 bases, the J end lost 1 base, and 10 bases lay between the germline ends. CDR1 is SGHRS, CDR2 YFSETQ, per germline. This chain's CDR3 is CASSLSGYSYEQYF. The CDR3 coding sequence is TGCGCCAGCAGCTTATCAGGGTATTCCTACGAGCAGTACTTC.

J is TRBJ1-4 and V is TRBV5-5; D gene uncertain. This CDR3 contains 14 residues. The germline gives CDR1 SGHKS, CDR2 YYEKEE (reference sequence). V lost 2 bases to trimming and J lost 11 bases, with 16 bases between them. The CDR3 bases are TGTGCCAGCAGCTTACTGAGGCCGGATGGGAAACTGTTTTTT. This sequence encodes CASSLLRPDGKLFF.

The genes are TRBV10-3 and TRBJ1-6; tentatively, D is TRBD1 (6 bases). CDR3 length: 14 residues. CDR1 and CDR2 from the germline V gene are ENHRY and SYGVKD. The germline V and J ends were trimmed by 10 bases and 7 bases, with 17 bases remaining between them. DNA for the CDR3: TGTGCCACCTCCCTCGGGCAGGGGAATTCACCCCTCCACTTT. Its translation: CATSLGQGNSPLHF.